The 32 T cell receptor beta chains given below trace back to one sample, sequenced in a study of cytomegalovirus exposure and HLA in healthy donors. PCR used 60 Vbeta primers and 13 Jbeta primers. Method: immunoSEQ multiplex PCR; TCRdb's copy keeps in-frame clones and lacks some. The table records 150,000 to 200,000 clones, 60% to 80% of them present only once. The sample comprised PBMCs. The origin of the receptors is a man in his fifties or sixties in good health and CMV-seropositive.

The chain carries TRBV10-3 and TRBJ2-2, with 7 positions matching TRBD1. Trimming took 6 bases from V and 7 from J; bases not matched to a gene: 11. The CDR3 covers 15 residues. Germline V gene lookup returns CDR1 ENHRY and CDR2 SYGVKD. CDR3 nucleotides: TGTGCCATCAGCGGATCCGACAGGGCTGGCGGGGAGCTGTTTTTT. Amino acids: CAISGSDRAGGELFF.

V is TRBV5-5 and J is TRBJ1-2, with 7 bases fitting TRBD1. Germline CDR1 reads SGHKS; CDR2 reads YYEKEE (reference sequence). Germline trimming cut 1 base from V and 3 bases from J; bases unmatched to any gene: 12. The CDR3 runs to 17 residues. CDR3 residues: CASSLTLGGFRDYGYTF. The CDR3 region has the DNA TGTGCCAGCAGCTTGACGCTAGGGGGCTTTAGGGACTATGGCTACACCTTC.

The chain uses TRBV11-3 and TRBJ2-3; 12 positions agree with TRBD2. This CDR3 is 16 amino acids long. J gave up 7 bases and V 2 bases, and 7 bases lay outside the gene matches. Germline V gene lookup returns CDR1 SGHNT and CDR2 YENEEA. The CDR3 here is CASSLRASGGANTQYF. The CDR3 nucleotides are TGTGCCAGCAGCTTACGGGCTAGCGGGGGGGCAAATACGCAGTATTTT.

The chain couples TRBV11-2 to TRBJ1-2, with unresolved D. The V gene's germline CDR1 is SGHAT and CDR2 FQNNGV. Trimming left V 7 bases short and J 8 bases short, with 14 bases between. This CDR3 contains 12 residues. This CDR3 is CASTHTSGGYTF. Written as DNA, the CDR3 is TGTGCCAGCACCCATACTTCAGGAGGCTACACCTTC.

The chain recombines TRBV2 with TRBJ2-3; 8 positions agree with TRBD2. This CDR3 has 15 residues. V was clipped by 6 bases and J by 2 bases; unmatched bases: 7. The germline CDR1 and CDR2 sequences are SNHLY and FYNNEI. Here the CDR3 reads CASRTIAGNTDTQYF. The CDR3 region has the DNA TGTGCCAGCAGGACGATAGCGGGGAACACAGATACGCAGTATTTT. Full variable domain (remainder filled in from reference TRBV2 and TRBJ2-3): EPEVTQTPSHQVTQMGQEVILRCVPISNHLYFYWYRQILGQKVEFLVSFYNNEISEKSEIFDDQFSVERPDGSNFTLKIRSTKLEDSAMYFCASRTIAGNTDTQYFGPGTRLTVL.

V and J are TRBV21-1 and TRBJ2-7; the table's D call TRBD1 went unverified against the DNA. TRBV21-1 is a known pseudogene. This CDR3 comprises 14 residues. The CDR3 sequence: CASSKNRVPYEQYF. The CDR3 bases are TGTGCCAGCAGCAAAAACAGGGTGCCCTACGAGCAGTACTTC.

V usage is TRBV6-6 and J usage is TRBJ2-7; the match to TRBD1 covers 9 bases. The CDR3 runs to 13 residues. Germline V gene sequence: CDR1 MNHNY, CDR2 SVGAGI (reference sequence). After removal of 4 bases from V and 7 bases from J, the junction contained 5 bases not matched to a gene. CDR3 nucleotide sequence: TGTGCCAGCAGTTCGGGACAGGGAGGAGAGCAGTACTTC. Protein sequence: CASSSGQGGEQYF.

The rearrangement uses TRBV25-1 and TRBJ1-5; 9 bases are shared with TRBD1. Germline V CDR1 and CDR2: MGHDK, SYGVNS. This CDR3 is built from 14 residues. J lost 7 bases, V lost 6 bases, and 7 bases had no gene match. DNA of the CDR3: TGTGCCAGCAGCCAGGGACAGGGAGGCCAGCCCCAGCATTTT. Translation: CASSQGQGGQPQHF.

The CDR3 DNA sequence: TGTGCCAGCAGCCGGGACAGAGACCAAGAGACCCAGTACTTC. It codes for CASSRDRDQETQYF. This sequence joins TRBV6-6 and TRBJ2-5, with 7 bases aligning to TRBD1. The CDR3 has 14 residues. Germline CDR1 and CDR2: MNHNY and SVGAGI (reference sequence). Trimming cost V 6 bases and J 0 bases; bases outside gene matches: 4.

J is TRBJ1-6 and V is TRBV30, with 10 nucleotides matching TRBD1. The CDR3 has 16 amino acids. Germline V lookup: CDR1 GTSNPN, CDR2 SVGIG (reference sequence). The V segment lost 0 bases and the J segment 5 bases; nucleotides outside the gene matches: 4. The CDR3 protein is CAWSVSGTGDNSPLHF. The DNA of the CDR3 is TGTGCCTGGAGTGTAAGTGGGACAGGGGATAATTCACCCCTCCACTTT. Looking up the rest from reference TRBV30 and TRBJ1-6 gives the full variable domain: SQTIHQWPATLVQPVGSPLSLECTVEGTSNPNLYWYRQAAGRGLQLLFYSVGIGQISSEVPQNLSASRPQDRQFILSSKKLLLSDSGFYLCAWSVSGTGDNSPLHFGNGTRLTVT.

The chain joins TRBV27 to TRBJ1-1; TRBD1 is a possible D gene (5 bases). CDR1 and CDR2 (germline): MNHEY, SMNVEV (reference sequence). Trimming pared 4 bases from V and 2 bases from J, leaving 17 bases between. CDR3 length: 16 residues. Written as DNA, the CDR3 is TGTGCCAGCAGTTGGGGCCGTAGGGCAGCCAACACTGAAGCTTTCTTT. This encodes CASSWGRRAANTEAFF.

In this sample, this clone turned up a few times. The V and J genes are TRBV5-1 and TRBJ1-4, with 12 bases lining up with TRBD1. Looked up from germline, CDR1 is SGHRS and CDR2 is YFSETQ. V lost 4 bases, J lost 4 bases, and 8 bases stayed unmatched. This CDR3 comprises 17 residues. CDR3 in amino acids: CASSDRDRGLSNEKLFF. In DNA, the CDR3 is TGCGCCAGCAGCGACCGGGACAGGGGGCTTAGTAATGAAAAACTGTTTTTT. The full variable domain, with the rest looked up from reference TRBV5-1 and TRBJ1-4, is KAGVTQTPRYLIKTRGQQVTLSCSPISGHRSVSWYQQTPGQGLQFLFEYFSETQRNKGNFPGRFSGRQFSNSRSEMNVSTLELGDSALYLCASSDRDRGLSNEKLFFGSGTQLSVL.

As to this clone: An end of the junction does not agree with germline; a read error may underlie this. At the DNA level, this CDR3 is encoded by other sequences in the same sample as well. J is TRBJ1-6 and V is TRBV18; D is possibly TRBD1 (5 bases). Germline V gene sequence: CDR1 KGHSH, CDR2 LQKENI. The CDR3 contains 15 residues. CDR3 sequence reads: CASSPGRGDNSPLHF. In DNA, the CDR3 is TGTGCCAGCTCCCCTGGACGGGGGGATAATTCACCTCTCCACTTT.

The V call is TRBV5-1, the J call TRBJ1-6; 7 bases are shared with TRBD1. The CDR3 loop spans 19 amino acids. The germline gives CDR1 SGHRS, CDR2 YFSETQ. With V trimmed by 0 bases and J by 3 bases, 12 bases remained unmatched. In DNA, the CDR3 is TGCGCCAGCAGCTTGGTTCCCCTACTACAGGGGTACTATAATTCACCCCTCCACTTT. Protein sequence: CASSLVPLLQGYYNSPLHF.

The rearrangement joins TRBV10-2 to TRBJ2-7; 9 bases agree with TRBD1. V trimming: 5 bases; J trimming: 2 bases; junction bases outside the gene matches: 10. The CDR3 runs to 16 residues. Looked up from germline, CDR1 is WSHSY and CDR2 is SAAADI. CDR3 residues: CASSPGTGKFTYEQYF. DNA for the CDR3: TGCGCCAGCAGTCCTGGGACAGGGAAATTCACCTACGAGCAGTACTTC.

J is TRBJ1-4 and V is TRBV6-1; TRBD1 might be the D (5 bases). Germline values: CDR1 MNHNS, CDR2 SASEGT. V was cut by 4 bases and J by 7 bases, with 22 bases left in between. There are 17 residues in the CDR3. CDR3 bases: TGTGCCAGCAGTGCCCCCCCCGGAGGGGAAGTCGGTGAAAAACTGTTTTTT. It is translated as CASSAPPGGEVGEKLFF.

This clone came up once. J is TRBJ1-1 and V is TRBV7-9; a possible D gene is TRBD1 (6 bases). This CDR3 is 17 amino acids long. Deletions cut 2 bases from V and 0 bases from J, with 16 bases between. The V gene's germline CDR1 is SEHNR and CDR2 FQNEAQ (reference sequence). The DNA of the CDR3 is TGTGCCAGCAGCTTACAAGGGACATGGGACATGAACACTGAAGCTTTCTTT. As protein: CASSLQGTWDMNTEAFF. Using reference TRBV7-9 and TRBJ1-1 for the parts outside the CDR3, the full variable domain is DTGVSQNPRHKITKRGQNVTFRCDPISEHNRLYWYRQTLGQGPEFLTYFQNEAQLEKSRLLSDRFSAERPKGSFSTLEIQRTEQGDSAMYLCASSLQGTWDMNTEAFFGQGTRLTVV.

The gene calls are TRBV29-1 and TRBJ1-2; tentative D call: TRBD1 (6 bases). V shed 5 bases and J shed 7 bases, with 17 bases lying between them. This CDR3 has 13 amino acids. Germline CDR1 SQVTM, CDR2 ANQGSEA. For the CDR3, the DNA is TGCAGCGTTATAAATTACAGGGTTTCTGGCTACACCTTC. This gives the protein CSVINYRVSGYTF.

This clone has only a few counts. The same CDR3 is also encoded by other DNA sequences in this sample. The J gene is TRBJ1-1, the V gene TRBV5-4; perhaps TRBD1 as D (6 bases). V gave up 0 bases and J gave up 1 base, with 7 bases separating them. The CDR3 extends over 14 amino acids. Germline V CDR1 and CDR2: SGHNT, YYREEE (reference sequence). The CDR3 DNA reads as TGTGCCAGCAGCTTGGCGGGACAGAACACTGAAGCTTTCTTT. It encodes CASSLAGQNTEAFF.

The rearrangement links TRBV7-2 to TRBJ1-1; D is ambiguous. Germline-derived CDR1 and CDR2 are SGHTA and FQGNSA. V was clipped by 0 bases and J by 5 bases, with 10 bases between them. The CDR3 sequence is 14 residues long. The CDR3 reads CASSLAPTRTEAFF. The CDR3 DNA reads as TGTGCCAGCAGCTTAGCACCCACCCGGACTGAAGCTTTCTTT.

This clone was seen more than once but under ten times. V usage is TRBV11-2 and J usage is TRBJ1-3; 7 bases fit TRBD1. Germline values: CDR1 SGHAT, CDR2 FQNNGV. J lost 0 bases, V lost 2 bases, and 7 bases had no gene match. CDR3 length equals 17 residues. The DNA of the CDR3 is TGTGCCAGCAGCTTAATATTGGGACAGAGCTCTGGAAACACCATATATTTT. Translating it yields CASSLILGQSSGNTIYF.

This chain uses TRBV19 with TRBJ1-5, with D possibly matching TRBD1 (5 bases). The CDR3 has 13 residues. From germline, CDR1 is LNHDA and CDR2 SQIVND (reference sequence). Trimming removed 6 bases at V and 6 bases at J, with 12 bases between. The CDR3 DNA follows: TGTGCCAGTAGGGCAGGGTGGTCTCAGCCCCAGCATTTT. It encodes CASRAGWSQPQHF.

This rearrangement joins TRBV19 to TRBJ2-5; 7 bases fit TRBD2. The germline V gene has CDR1 LNHDA and CDR2 SQIVND (reference sequence). V shed 3 bases and J 2 bases; nucleotides not matched to a gene: 6. The CDR3 has 15 amino acids. Written as DNA, the CDR3 is TGTGCCAGTAGTATTGGAGGGCGGGAGCAAGAGACCCAGTACTTC. Its translation: CASSIGGREQETQYF.

The chain is built from TRBV18 and TRBJ2-5, with 8 bases aligning to TRBD1. The germline V gene encodes CDR1 KGHSH and CDR2 LQKENI. CDR3 length equals 16 residues. V was clipped by 3 bases and J by 2 bases; unmatched bases: 8. The chain's CDR3 is CASSPSTGGTQETQYF. The CDR3 DNA follows: TGTGCCAGCTCACCGTCAACAGGGGGTACACAAGAGACCCAGTACTTC. The entire variable domain, with the rest obtained from reference TRBV18 and TRBJ2-5, is as follows: NAGVMQNPRHLVRRRGQEARLRCSPMKGHSHVYWYRQLPEEGLKFMVYLQKENIIDESGMPKERFSAEFPKEGPSILRIQQVVRGDSAAYFCASSPSTGGTQETQYFGPGTRLLVL.

This clone was observed once. The J gene is TRBJ2-3, the V gene TRBV5-8; tentatively, D is TRBD2 (6 bases). Germline CDR1 SGHTS, CDR2 YDEGEE. The V end lost 3 bases, the J end lost 0 bases, and 23 bases lay between the germline ends. This CDR3 comprises 19 residues. CDR3 sequence: CASSSLVGWLARSTDTQYF. The DNA for the CDR3 is TGTGCCAGCAGCTCCCTGGTTGGTTGGCTAGCGAGAAGCACAGATACGCAGTATTTT.

The chain couples TRBV4-3 to TRBJ2-1; 7 bases fit TRBD2. The germline V gene has CDR1 LGHNA and CDR2 YSLEER. Losses at the gene ends were 1 base for V and 2 bases for J; bases not matched to a gene: 8. CDR3 length equals 17 residues. The CDR3 DNA reads TGCGCCAGCAGCCAAGTTTACGGAGCGGGGACCTACAATGAGCAGTTCTTC. This codes for CASSQVYGAGTYNEQFF.

J is TRBJ1-6 and V is TRBV19, with unresolved D. CDR3 size: 16 residues. V lost 5 bases, J lost 6 bases, and 17 bases lay in between. Germline V gives CDR1 LNHDA, CDR2 SQIVND (reference sequence). The DNA for the CDR3 is TGTGCCAGTAGTCAAATGCACAGAACAGTTAATTCACCCCTCCACTTT. Protein product: CASSQMHRTVNSPLHF.

J is TRBJ2-5 and V is TRBV7-8; 9 positions agree with TRBD2. This CDR3 comprises 13 residues. The V gene end was trimmed by 7 bases and the J gene end by 3 bases; junction bases not matched to a gene: 3. Germline CDR1 reads SGHVS; CDR2 reads FQNEAQ. The CDR3 DNA sequence: TGTGCCAGCAAAGCGGGGGGAAAAGAGACCCAGTACTTC. Protein product: CASKAGGKETQYF.

This chain links TRBV15 with TRBJ1-1, with D possibly being TRBD1 (5 bases). V dropped 3 bases and J dropped 2 bases, with 13 bases sitting between them. CDR1 is LNHNV and CDR2 is YYDKDF in the germline V gene (reference sequence). The CDR3 loop spans 15 amino acids. The CDR3 here is CATSREGLSNTEAFF. Written as DNA, the CDR3 is TGTGCCACCAGCAGGGAGGGGCTTAGTAACACTGAAGCTTTCTTT.

The rearrangement joins TRBV5-6 to TRBJ2-7, with a weak D call TRBD1 (5 bases). Deletions cut 0 bases from V and 6 bases from J, with 16 bases between. This CDR3 has 15 residues. Looked up from germline, CDR1 is SGHDT and CDR2 is YYEEEE. The CDR3 loop is CASSLGVRGLSEQYF. As DNA, the CDR3 is TGTGCCAGCAGCTTGGGAGTAAGGGGCCTAAGCGAGCAGTACTTC.

Of note for this clone: The sample has other DNA sequences that encode this CDR3 too. CDR3 sequence: CASSTRQGLSNQPQHF. The CDR3 region has the DNA TGTGCCAGTAGTACTCGACAGGGACTTAGCAATCAGCCCCAGCATTTT. The genes are TRBV19 and TRBJ1-5; 7 nucleotides align to TRBD1. Germline V gene sequence: CDR1 LNHDA, CDR2 SQIVND (reference sequence). The CDR3 runs 16 residues. With 4 bases clipped from V and 0 bases from J, the junction kept 6 bases outside the gene matches.

The chain has TRBV15 and TRBJ2-6; 11 nucleotides line up with TRBD1. The CDR3 contains 15 residues. The trim removed 9 bases at V and 2 bases at J, leaving 3 bases unmatched. Germline CDR1 and CDR2: LNHNV and YYDKDF (reference sequence). Here the CDR3 DNA reads TGTGCCACAGGACAGGGGGCGACTGGGGCCAACGTCCTGACTTTC. It yields the protein CATGQGATGANVLTF. Based on the CDR3 plus reference TRBV15 and TRBJ2-6, the full variable domain is DAMVIQNPRYQVTQFGKPVTLSCSQTLNHNVMYWYQQKSSQAPKLLFHYYDKDFNNEADTPDNFQSRRPNTSFCFLDIRSPGLGDTAMYLCATGQGATGANVLTFGAGSRLTVL.